The 19 T cell receptor beta chains below all came from one sample that was sequenced in a study of T cells in women clearing cervical HPV infection. Clones were read by immunoSEQ multiplex PCR, and TCRdb kept only the in-frame ones, dropping some. Recorded for this sample: approximately 41,000 clones. Sequencing input: blood buffy coat. These receptors were collected from a woman between 18 and 70 years old with a cervical HPV16 infection that either progressed to CIN3+ or cleared (not recorded which).

Of note for this clone: Read coverage stops 3 residues before the CDR3 terminus; the germline J gene supplies the remainder. The chain is built from TRBV18 and TRBJ1-1; the D is unclear. The germline V gene encodes CDR1 KGHSH and CDR2 LQKENI. The CDR3 length is 16 residues. The CDR3 sequence: CASSPPHTVAGNGAFF. The sequenced CDR3 bases are TGTGCCAGCTCACCACCGCACACCGTGGCAGGAAATGGC. Full variable domain (remainder filled in from reference TRBV18 and TRBJ1-1): NAGVMQNPRHLVRRRGQEARLRCSPMKGHSHVYWYRQLPEEGLKFMVYLQKENIIDESGMPKERFSAEFPKEGPSILRIQQVVRGDSAAYFCASSPPHTVAGNGAFFGQGTRLTVV.

On this clone: The read finishes 3 residues shy of the CDR3 end, and the germline J gene is used to complete it. This chain joins TRBV6-4 and TRBJ2-1, with 12 positions matching TRBD2. Looked up from germline, CDR1 is MRHNA and CDR2 is SNTAGT. V lost 2 bases and J lost 7; bases outside the gene matches: 6. The CDR3 runs to 16 residues. CDR3: CASSDRLAGGLNEQFF. CDR3 DNA (partial): TGTGCCAGCAGTGACAGGCTAGCGGGAGGGCTGAATGAG.

Concerning this clone: Coverage ceases 3 residues before the CDR3 finishes, and the germline J gene fills in the end. V is TRBV5-6 and J is TRBJ1-2; 7 bases fit TRBD1. CDR3 length: 14 amino acids. V was pared by 4 bases and J by 3 bases, with 6 bases of the junction left unmatched. CDR1 SGHDT and CDR2 YYEEEE come from the germline V gene. CDR3 amino acids: CASSRQGRDYGYTF. The DNA read from the CDR3 is TGTGCCAGCAGCCGACAGGGAAGGGACTATGGC.

On this clone: The read terminates 3 residues before the CDR3 end, so the remaining end is supplied by the germline J gene. The chain carries TRBV6-2 or TRBV6-3 and TRBJ1-1; perhaps TRBD1 as D (5 bases). CDR1 and CDR2 from the germline V gene are MNHEY and SVGEGT. Trimming stripped 2 bases from V and 1 base from J, with 11 bases between. The CDR3 is 15 residues long. The CDR3: CASSYPYTGNTEAFF. The sequenced CDR3 bases are TGTGCCAGCAGTTACCCTTACACAGGGAACACTGAA.

Notes on this clone: The read stops 3 residues short of the end of the CDR3; the missing end is completed from the germline J gene. The chain has TRBV2 and TRBJ1-2, with D possibly matching TRBD1 (6 bases). V lost 1 base and J lost 1, with 22 bases in between. CDR1 SNHLY and CDR2 FYNNEI come from the germline V gene. The CDR3 consists of 19 residues. The sequenced CDR3 bases are TGTGCCAGCAGTGAAGAGATATGGGGACATCTAGAACTTAACTATGGC. Translating gives CASSEEIWGHLELNYG. The whole CDR3 protein reads CASSEEIWGHLELNYGYTF. The whole variable domain, remainder taken from reference TRBV2 and TRBJ1-2, is EPEVTQTPSHQVTQMGQEVILRCVPISNHLYFYWYRQILGQKVEFLVSFYNNEISEKSEIFDDQFSVERPDGSNFTLKIRSTKLEDSAMYFCASSEEIWGHLELNYGYTFGSGTRLTVV.

As to this clone: The CDR3 goes on 3 residues after the read ends, and that part is filled in from the germline J gene. The chain has TRBV7-8 and TRBJ1-5, with 7 bases aligning to TRBD1. Trimming took 2 bases from V and 0 from J; bases not matched to a gene: 10. The CDR3 is 18 residues long. Germline V gene data show CDR1 as SGHVS and CDR2 as FQNEAQ. The CDR3 is CASSLFGDRLYSNQPQHF. The CDR3 DNA, read in part, is TGTGCCAGCAGCTTATTTGGGGACAGACTTTATAGCAATCAGCCC.

Of note for this clone: The read falls 3 residues short of the CDR3 end, and the missing part is taken from the germline J gene. The chain joins TRBV19 to TRBJ2-4; 13 bases map to TRBD2. After removal of 9 bases from V and 1 base from J, the junction contained 6 bases not matched to a gene. The CDR3 runs to 16 residues. The V gene's germline CDR1 is LNHDA and CDR2 SQIVND (reference sequence). CDR3 loop: CASQGLAGAAKNIQYF. The sequenced part of the CDR3 DNA is TGTGCCAGCCAAGGACTAGCGGGAGCCGCCAAAAACATT.

Comment on this clone: The observed sequence ends 3 residues before the CDR3 terminus, with the missing tail filled in from the germline J gene. The chain recombines TRBV20-1 with TRBJ1-2, with 9 bases lining up with TRBD1. Per germline, CDR1 DFQATT and CDR2 SNEGSKA (reference sequence). This CDR3 has 16 residues. The CDR3 region is CSARDSGRDRAYGYTF. The CDR3 DNA, read in part, is TGCAGTGCTAGAGATTCGGGACGGGACAGGGCTTACGGC.

On this clone itself: The observed sequence ends 3 residues before the CDR3 terminus, with the missing tail filled in from the germline J gene. This chain uses TRBV20-1 with TRBJ1-2; TRBD1 aligns across 10 bases. This CDR3 contains 15 residues. Germline assignment: CDR1 DFQATT and CDR2 SNEGSKA (reference sequence). The covered CDR3 bases are TGCAGTGCTAGAGACCTCATACGGACAGGGGGAAGC. Protein product: CSARDLIRTGGS. The entire CDR3 protein is CSARDLIRTGGSYTF.

Concerning this clone itself: The CDR3 extends 3 residues past the end of the read, so its final part is completed from the germline J gene. This chain uses TRBV7-9 with TRBJ1-2; tentatively, D is TRBD1 (6 bases). V was trimmed by 4 bases and J by 4 bases, leaving 13 bases between them. The CDR3 spans 14 residues. The germline V gene encodes CDR1 SEHNR and CDR2 FQNEAQ (reference sequence). The CDR3 DNA, read in part, is TGTGCCAGCAGCTCGCCAGGGGCTTCCTATGGC. It yields the protein CASSSPGASYG. The whole CDR3 protein reads CASSSPGASYGYTF.

As to this clone: From the germline J gene comes the end of the CDR3, since the read stops 3 residues before it. This chain links TRBV20-1 with TRBJ2-7, with TRBD1 identical over 7 bases. V dropped 3 bases and J dropped 3; count of bases not matched to a gene: 8. The CDR3 extends over 14 amino acids. Germline V gene data show CDR1 as DFQATT and CDR2 as SNEGSKA (reference sequence). The CDR3 region is CSASSRYRGYEQYF. Partial CDR3 DNA: TGCAGTGCTAGCTCACGGTACAGGGGCTACGAG.

Points on this clone: The observed sequence ends 3 residues before the CDR3 terminus, with the missing tail filled in from the germline J gene. The rearrangement links TRBV7-9 to TRBJ1-4, with 8 bases that match TRBD1. CDR3 size: 15 residues. J gave up 4 bases and V 4 bases, and 5 bases lay outside the gene matches. The germline CDR1 and CDR2 sequences are SEHNR and FQNEAQ (reference sequence). CDR3 bases read: TGTGCCAGCAGCTCAAACAGGGGGGTTAATGAAAAA. As protein: CASSSNRGVNEK. The CDR3 reads in full as CASSSNRGVNEKLFF. Combining the CDR3 with reference TRBV7-9 and TRBJ1-4 gives the whole variable domain DTGVSQNPRHKITKRGQNVTFRCDPISEHNRLYWYRQTLGQGPEFLTYFQNEAQLEKSRLLSDRFSAERPKGSFSTLEIQRTEQGDSAMYLCASSSNRGVNEKLFFGSGTQLSVL.

Partial CDR3 DNA: TGTGCCAGCAGCTTAACCGGGACAGGGGTAGGCGAG. Encoded protein: CASSLTGTGVGE. The whole CDR3 is CASSLTGTGVGEQYF. The chain employs TRBV13 and TRBJ2-7, with 10 bases fitting TRBD1. From the germline J gene comes the end of the CDR3, since the read stops 3 residues before it. This CDR3 is built from 15 residues. The V gene end was trimmed by 2 bases and the J gene end by 6 bases; junction bases not matched to a gene: 7. CDR1 is PRHDT, CDR2 FYEKMQ, per germline (reference sequence).

For this clone: The CDR3 end is not reached by the read, which stops 3 residues before it; the germline J gene fills it in. This rearrangement joins TRBV13 to TRBJ2-1; 8 bases map to TRBD2. J was trimmed by 8 bases and V by 5 bases; bases with no gene match: 8. CDR1 and CDR2 (germline): PRHDT, FYEKMQ (reference sequence). The CDR3 is 14 amino acids. The sequenced part of the CDR3 DNA is TGTGCCAGCAGCACCGGGGGGGGCGGCTATGAG. It encodes CASSTGGGGYE. The whole CDR3 sequence reads CASSTGGGGYEQFF.

Comment on this clone: The read ends 3 residues early relative to the CDR3; the germline J gene fills the gap. V is TRBV20-1 and J is TRBJ2-5, with a weak D call TRBD1 (5 bases). The CDR3 loop spans 15 amino acids. With 3 bases removed from V and 6 bases from J, the gap between germline ends came to 20 bases. CDR1 DFQATT and CDR2 SNEGSKA come from the germline V gene (reference sequence). The covered CDR3 bases are TGCAGTGCTAGGAGCAGGGAAGGATCTCAGAAGACC. Translated: CSARSREGSQKT. The whole CDR3 protein reads CSARSREGSQKTQYF.

Comments on this clone: Read sequence stops 3 residues before the CDR3 end, and the germline J gene provides the missing end. The chain recombines TRBV2 with TRBJ1-1; a possible D gene is TRBD1 (6 bases). The CDR3 is 16 residues long. From germline, CDR1 is SNHLY and CDR2 FYNNEI. With 0 bases removed from V and 1 base from J, the gap between germline ends came to 12 bases. CDR3 amino acids: CASSEAPMGANTEAFF. Partial CDR3 DNA: TGTGCCAGCAGTGAAGCCCCAATGGGGGCGAACACTGAA.

With regard to this clone: The missing CDR3 end, 3 residues past where the read stops, is filled in from the germline J gene. The rearrangement joins TRBV2 to TRBJ1-1; a weak D match, TRBD1 (5 bases). V dropped 6 bases and J dropped 4 bases, with 12 bases sitting between them. The CDR3 contains 13 residues. CDR1 and CDR2 (germline): SNHLY, FYNNEI. CDR3 bases read: TGTGCCAGCAGAGGAGAGGGGAGCACTGAA. Its translation: CASRGEGSTE. The complete CDR3 reads CASRGEGSTEAFF.

Notes on this clone: The CDR3 end is not reached by the read, which stops 3 residues before it; the germline J gene fills it in. V is TRBV19 and J is TRBJ2-1, with TRBD1 matching 8 bases. This CDR3 contains 15 residues. CDR1 is LNHDA, CDR2 SQIVND, per germline (reference sequence). V lost 7 bases to trimming and J lost 8 bases; unmatched junction nucleotides: 13. The CDR3 DNA, read in part, is TGTGCCAGTACCCCTCGGACAGGGTTGAACGATGAG. It is translated as CASTPRTGLNDE. The whole CDR3 protein is CASTPRTGLNDEQFF. Full variable domain (remainder filled in from reference TRBV19 and TRBJ2-1): DGGITQSPKYLFRKEGQNVTLSCEQNLNHDAMYWYRQDPGQGLRLIYYSQIVNDFQKGDIAEGYSVSREKKESFPLTVTSAQKNPTAFYLCASTPRTGLNDEQFFGPGTRLTVL.

Worth noting for this clone: The read ends 3 residues before the CDR3 terminus; that terminus is restored from the germline J gene. The V call is TRBV19, the J call TRBJ2-1; 14 nucleotides agree with TRBD2. Germline trimming cut 5 bases from V and 7 bases from J; bases unmatched to any gene: 7. This CDR3 is 16 amino acids long. Germline loops: CDR1 LNHDA, CDR2 SQIVND (reference sequence). CDR3 in amino acids: CASSVGGLAGVNEQFF. CDR3 DNA, as far as it was read: TGTGCCAGTAGTGTGGGGGGACTAGCGGGAGTTAATGAG.